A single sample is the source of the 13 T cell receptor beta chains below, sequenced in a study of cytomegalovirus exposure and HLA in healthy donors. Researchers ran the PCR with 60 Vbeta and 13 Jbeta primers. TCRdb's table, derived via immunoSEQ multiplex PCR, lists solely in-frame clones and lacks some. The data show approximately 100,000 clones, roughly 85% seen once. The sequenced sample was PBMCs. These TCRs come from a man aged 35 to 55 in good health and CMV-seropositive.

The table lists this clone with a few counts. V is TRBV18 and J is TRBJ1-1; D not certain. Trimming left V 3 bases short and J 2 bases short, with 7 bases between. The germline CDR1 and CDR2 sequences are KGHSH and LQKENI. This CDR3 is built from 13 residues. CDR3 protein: CASSPGSNTEAFF. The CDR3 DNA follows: TGTGCCAGCTCACCCGGGTCAAACACTGAAGCTTTCTTT. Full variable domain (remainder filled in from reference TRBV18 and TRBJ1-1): NAGVMQNPRHLVRRRGQEARLRCSPMKGHSHVYWYRQLPEEGLKFMVYLQKENIIDESGMPKERFSAEFPKEGPSILRIQQVVRGDSAAYFCASSPGSNTEAFFGQGTRLTVV.

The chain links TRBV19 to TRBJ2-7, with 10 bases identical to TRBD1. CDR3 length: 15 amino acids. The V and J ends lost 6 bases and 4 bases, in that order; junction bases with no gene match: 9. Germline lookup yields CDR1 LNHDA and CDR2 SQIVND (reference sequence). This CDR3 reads CASSATGGVVYEQYF. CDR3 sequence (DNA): TGTGCCAGTAGCGCGACAGGGGGCGTTGTTTACGAGCAGTACTTC.

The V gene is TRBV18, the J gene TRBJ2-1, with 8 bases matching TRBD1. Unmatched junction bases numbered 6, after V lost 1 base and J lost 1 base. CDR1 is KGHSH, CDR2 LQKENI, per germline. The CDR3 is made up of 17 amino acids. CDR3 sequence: CASSPLYGTGSYNEQFF. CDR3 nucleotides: TGTGCCAGCTCACCACTTTACGGGACAGGTTCCTACAATGAGCAGTTCTTC.

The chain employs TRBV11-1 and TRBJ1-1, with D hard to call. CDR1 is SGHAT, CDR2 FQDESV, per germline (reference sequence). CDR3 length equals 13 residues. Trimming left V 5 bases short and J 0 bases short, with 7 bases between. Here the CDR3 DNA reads TGTGCCAGCAGCGAAACAGTGAACACTGAAGCTTTCTTT. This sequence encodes CASSETVNTEAFF.

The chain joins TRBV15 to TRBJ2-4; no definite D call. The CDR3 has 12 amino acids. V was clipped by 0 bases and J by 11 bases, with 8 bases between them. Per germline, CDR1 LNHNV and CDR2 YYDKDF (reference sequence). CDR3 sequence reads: CATSRDLGLQYF. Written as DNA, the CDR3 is TGTGCCACCAGCAGAGATTTGGGCCTTCAGTACTTC.

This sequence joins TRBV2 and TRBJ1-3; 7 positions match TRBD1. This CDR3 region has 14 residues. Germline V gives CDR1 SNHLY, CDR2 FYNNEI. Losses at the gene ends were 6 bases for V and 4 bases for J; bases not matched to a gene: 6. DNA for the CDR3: TGTGCCAGCAGGGACAGGCCCCTCGGAAACACCATATATTTT. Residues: CASRDRPLGNTIYF.

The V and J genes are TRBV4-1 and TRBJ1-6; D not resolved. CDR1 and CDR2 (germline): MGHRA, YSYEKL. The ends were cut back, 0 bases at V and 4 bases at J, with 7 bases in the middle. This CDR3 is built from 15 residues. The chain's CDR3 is CASSQDSLYNSPLHF. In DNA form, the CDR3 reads TGCGCCAGCAGCCAAGATTCGTTATATAATTCACCCCTCCACTTT.

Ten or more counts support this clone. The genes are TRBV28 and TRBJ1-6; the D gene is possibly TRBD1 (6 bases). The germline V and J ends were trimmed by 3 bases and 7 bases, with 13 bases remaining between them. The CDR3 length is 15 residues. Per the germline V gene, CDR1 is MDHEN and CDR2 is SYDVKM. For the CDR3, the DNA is TGTGCCAGCAGTTTGGCATCAGGGGCCAATTCACCCCTCCACTTT. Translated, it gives CASSLASGANSPLHF.

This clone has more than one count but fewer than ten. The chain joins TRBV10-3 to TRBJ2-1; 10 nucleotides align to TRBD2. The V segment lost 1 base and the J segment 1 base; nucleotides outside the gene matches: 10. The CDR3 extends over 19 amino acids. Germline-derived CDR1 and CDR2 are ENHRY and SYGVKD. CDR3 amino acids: CAISEWSSGGQRSYNEQFF. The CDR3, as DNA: TGTGCCATCAGTGAGTGGTCTAGCGGGGGCCAACGATCCTACAATGAGCAGTTCTTC.

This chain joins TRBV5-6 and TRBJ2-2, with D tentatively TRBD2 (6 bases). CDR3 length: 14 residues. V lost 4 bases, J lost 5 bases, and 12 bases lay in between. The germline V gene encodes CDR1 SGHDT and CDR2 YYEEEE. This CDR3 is CASSRRSGTGELFF. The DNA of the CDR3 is TGTGCCAGCAGCCGACGGAGCGGGACCGGGGAGCTGTTTTTT.

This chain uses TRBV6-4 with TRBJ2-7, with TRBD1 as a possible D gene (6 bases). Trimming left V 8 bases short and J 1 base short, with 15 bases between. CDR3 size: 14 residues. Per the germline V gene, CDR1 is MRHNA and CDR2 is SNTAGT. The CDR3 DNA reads TGTGCCAGCCCCTTTACAGGGCCTTCCTACGAGCAGTACTTC. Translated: CASPFTGPSYEQYF.

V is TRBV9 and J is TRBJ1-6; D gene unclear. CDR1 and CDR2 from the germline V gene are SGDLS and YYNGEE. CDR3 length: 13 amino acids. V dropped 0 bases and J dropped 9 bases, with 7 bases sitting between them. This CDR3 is CASSVGPGSPLHF. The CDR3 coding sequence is TGTGCCAGCAGCGTAGGGCCGGGTTCACCCCTCCACTTT.

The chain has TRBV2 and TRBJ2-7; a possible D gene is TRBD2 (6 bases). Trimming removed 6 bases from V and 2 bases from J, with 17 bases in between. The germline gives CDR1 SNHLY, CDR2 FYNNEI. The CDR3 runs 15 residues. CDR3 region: CASSYDRDLPYEQYF. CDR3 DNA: TGTGCCAGCAGCTACGACCGGGACTTACCCTACGAGCAGTACTTC.